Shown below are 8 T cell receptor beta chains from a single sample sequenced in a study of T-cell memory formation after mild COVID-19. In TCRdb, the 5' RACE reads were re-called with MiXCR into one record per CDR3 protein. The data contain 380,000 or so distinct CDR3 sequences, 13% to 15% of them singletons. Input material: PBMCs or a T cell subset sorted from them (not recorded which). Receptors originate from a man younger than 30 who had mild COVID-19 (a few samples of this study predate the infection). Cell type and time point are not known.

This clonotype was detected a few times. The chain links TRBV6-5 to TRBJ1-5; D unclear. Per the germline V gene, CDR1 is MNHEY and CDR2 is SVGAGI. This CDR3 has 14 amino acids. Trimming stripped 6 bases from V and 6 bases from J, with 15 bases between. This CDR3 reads CASSSGGKGQPQHF. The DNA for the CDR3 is TGTGCCAGCAGCTCAGGAGGGAAGGGTCAGCCCCAGCATTTT.

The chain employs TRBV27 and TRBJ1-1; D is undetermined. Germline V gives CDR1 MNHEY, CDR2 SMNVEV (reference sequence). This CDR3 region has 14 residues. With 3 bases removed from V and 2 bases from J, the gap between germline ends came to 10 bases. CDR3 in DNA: TGTGCCAGCAGTTTTCTTGGGGAAAACACTGAAGCTTTCTTT. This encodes CASSFLGENTEAFF.

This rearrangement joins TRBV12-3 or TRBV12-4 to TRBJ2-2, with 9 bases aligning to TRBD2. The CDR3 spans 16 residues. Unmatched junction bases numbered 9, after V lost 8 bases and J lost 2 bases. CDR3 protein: CASSYSGGLNTGELFF. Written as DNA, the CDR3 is TGTGCCAGCTCATATAGCGGGGGCCTCAACACCGGGGAGCTGTTTTTT.

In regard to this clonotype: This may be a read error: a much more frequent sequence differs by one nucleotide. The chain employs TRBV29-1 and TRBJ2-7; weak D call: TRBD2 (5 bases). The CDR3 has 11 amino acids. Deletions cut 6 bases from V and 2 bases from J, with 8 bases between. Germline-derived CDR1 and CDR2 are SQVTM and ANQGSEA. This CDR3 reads CSVGSTYEQYF. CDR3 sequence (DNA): TGCAGCGTGGGGAGCACCTACGAGCAGTACTTC.

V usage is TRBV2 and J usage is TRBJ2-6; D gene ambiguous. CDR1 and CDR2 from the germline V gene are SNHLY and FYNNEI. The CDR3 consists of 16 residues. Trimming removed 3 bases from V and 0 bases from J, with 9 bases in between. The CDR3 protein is CASSDTRTSGANVLTF. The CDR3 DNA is TGTGCCAGCAGTGATACCAGGACCTCTGGGGCCAACGTCCTGACTTTC.

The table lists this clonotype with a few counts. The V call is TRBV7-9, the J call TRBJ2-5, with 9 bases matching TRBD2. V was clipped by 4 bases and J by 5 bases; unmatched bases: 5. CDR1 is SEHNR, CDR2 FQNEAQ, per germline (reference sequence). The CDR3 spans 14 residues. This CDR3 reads CASSSAGGTETQYF. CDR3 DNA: TGTGCCAGCAGCTCAGCGGGGGGTACGGAGACCCAGTACTTC.

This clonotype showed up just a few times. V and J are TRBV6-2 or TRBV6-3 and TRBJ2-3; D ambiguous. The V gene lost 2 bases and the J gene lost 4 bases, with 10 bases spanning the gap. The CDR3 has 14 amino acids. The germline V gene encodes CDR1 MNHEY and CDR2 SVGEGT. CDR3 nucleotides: TGTGCCAGCAGTTACGGGCTACAAGCAGATACGCAGTATTTT. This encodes CASSYGLQADTQYF.

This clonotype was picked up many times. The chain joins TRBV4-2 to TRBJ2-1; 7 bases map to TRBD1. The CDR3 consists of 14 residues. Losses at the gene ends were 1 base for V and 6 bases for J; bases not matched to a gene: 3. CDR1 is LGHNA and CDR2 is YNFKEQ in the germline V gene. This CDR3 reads CASSQGDRVNEQFF. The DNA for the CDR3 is TGTGCCAGCAGCCAAGGTGACAGGGTCAATGAGCAGTTCTTC.